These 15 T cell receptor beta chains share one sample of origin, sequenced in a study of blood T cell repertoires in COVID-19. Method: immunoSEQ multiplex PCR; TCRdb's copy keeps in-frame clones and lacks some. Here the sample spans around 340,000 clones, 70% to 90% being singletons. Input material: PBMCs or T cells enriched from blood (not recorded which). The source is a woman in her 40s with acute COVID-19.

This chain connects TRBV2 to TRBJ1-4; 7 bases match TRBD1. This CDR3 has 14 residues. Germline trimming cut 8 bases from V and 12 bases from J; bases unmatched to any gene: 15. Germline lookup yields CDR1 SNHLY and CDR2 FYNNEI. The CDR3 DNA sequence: TGTGCCAGCCGAGGGGGCAGCAGAGGTGATGAACTGTTTTTT. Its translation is CASRGGSRGDELFF.

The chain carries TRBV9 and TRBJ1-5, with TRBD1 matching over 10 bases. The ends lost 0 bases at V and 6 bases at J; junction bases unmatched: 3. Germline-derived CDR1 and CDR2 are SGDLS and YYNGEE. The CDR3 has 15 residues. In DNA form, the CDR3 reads TGTGCCAGCAGCGTAGGACAGGGGGCGTCTCAGCCCCAGCATTTT. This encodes CASSVGQGASQPQHF.

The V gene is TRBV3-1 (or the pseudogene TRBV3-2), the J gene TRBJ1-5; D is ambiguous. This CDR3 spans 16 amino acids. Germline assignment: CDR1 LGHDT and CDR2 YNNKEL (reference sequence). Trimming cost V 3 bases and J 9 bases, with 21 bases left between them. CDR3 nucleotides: TGTGCCAGCAGCCAGGCATCTGGTGGCGCCGGAGGGCCCCAGCATTTT. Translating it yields CASSQASGGAGGPQHF.

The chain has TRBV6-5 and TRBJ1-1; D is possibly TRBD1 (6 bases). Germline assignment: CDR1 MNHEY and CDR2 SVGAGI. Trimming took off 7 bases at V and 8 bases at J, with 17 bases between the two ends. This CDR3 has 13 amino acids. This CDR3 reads CASTLDSLSEAFF. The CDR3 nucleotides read TGTGCCAGCACTCTGGACAGTCTTTCCGAAGCTTTCTTT.

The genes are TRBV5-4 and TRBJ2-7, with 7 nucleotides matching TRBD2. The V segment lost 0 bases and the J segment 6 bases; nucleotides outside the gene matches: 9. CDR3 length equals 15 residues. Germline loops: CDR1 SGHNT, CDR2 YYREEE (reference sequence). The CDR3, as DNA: TGTGCCAGCAGCTTGGATAGGACGGGGGGAAGCGAGCAGTACTTC. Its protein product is CASSLDRTGGSEQYF.

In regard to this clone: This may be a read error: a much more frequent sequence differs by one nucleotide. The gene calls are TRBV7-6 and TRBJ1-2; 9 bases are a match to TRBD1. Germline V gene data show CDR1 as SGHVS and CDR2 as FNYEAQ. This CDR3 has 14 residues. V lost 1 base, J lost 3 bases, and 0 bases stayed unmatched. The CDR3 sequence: CASSLGQGDYGYTF. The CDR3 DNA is TGTGCCAGCAGCTTAGGACAGGGGGACTATGGCTACACCTTC.

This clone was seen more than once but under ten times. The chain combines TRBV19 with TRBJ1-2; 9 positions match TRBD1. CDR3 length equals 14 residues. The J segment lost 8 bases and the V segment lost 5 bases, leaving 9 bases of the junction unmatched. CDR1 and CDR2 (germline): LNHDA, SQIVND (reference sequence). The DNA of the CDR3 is TGTGCCAGTAGTCAACGGACAGGGGAGCAGGGCTACACCTTC. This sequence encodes CASSQRTGEQGYTF.

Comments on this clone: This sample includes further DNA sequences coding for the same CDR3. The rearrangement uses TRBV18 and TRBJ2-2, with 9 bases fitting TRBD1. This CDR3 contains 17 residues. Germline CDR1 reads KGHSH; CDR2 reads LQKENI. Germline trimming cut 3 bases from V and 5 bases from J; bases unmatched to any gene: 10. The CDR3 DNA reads TGTGCCAGCTCACCCTACCCGGGACAGGGTAGAACCGGGGAGCTGTTTTTT. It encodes CASSPYPGQGRTGELFF.

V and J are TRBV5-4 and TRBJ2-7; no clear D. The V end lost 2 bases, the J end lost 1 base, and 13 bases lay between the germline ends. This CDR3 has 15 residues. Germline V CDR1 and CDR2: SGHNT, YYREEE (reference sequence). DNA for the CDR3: TGTGCCAGCAGCTTAGTAGGAGCTCGATCCTACGAGCAGTACTTC. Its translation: CASSLVGARSYEQYF.

Here the CDR3 DNA reads TGTGCCACCCTGGACAGGGCCGAAGAGACCCAGTACTTC. This codes for CATLDRAEETQYF. The J gene is TRBJ2-5, the V gene TRBV10-3; TRBD1 matches 8 bases. The ends lost 10 bases at V and 3 bases at J; junction bases unmatched: 7. Germline CDR1 is ENHRY and CDR2 is SYGVKD. There are 13 residues in the CDR3.

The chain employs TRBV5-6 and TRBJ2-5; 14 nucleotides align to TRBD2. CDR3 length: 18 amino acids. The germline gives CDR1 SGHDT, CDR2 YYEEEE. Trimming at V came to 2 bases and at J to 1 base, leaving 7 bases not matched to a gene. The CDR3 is CASSLPGLAGDTQETQYF. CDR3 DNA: TGTGCCAGCAGCTTACCGGGACTAGCGGGAGATACCCAAGAGACCCAGTACTTC.

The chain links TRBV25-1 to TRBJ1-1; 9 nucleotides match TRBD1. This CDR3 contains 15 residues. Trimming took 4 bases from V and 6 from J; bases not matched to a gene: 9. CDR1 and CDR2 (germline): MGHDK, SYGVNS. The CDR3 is CASSASDRGRAEAFF. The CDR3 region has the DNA TGTGCCAGCAGTGCCTCGGACAGGGGTCGTGCTGAAGCTTTCTTT.

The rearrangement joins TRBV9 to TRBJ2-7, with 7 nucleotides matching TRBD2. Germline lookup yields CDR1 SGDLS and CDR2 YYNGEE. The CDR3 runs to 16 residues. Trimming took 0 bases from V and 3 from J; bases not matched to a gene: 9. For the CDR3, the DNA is TGTGCCAGCAGCGTAGCGGGTGCGGGAGCCCTCTACGAGCAGTACTTC. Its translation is CASSVAGAGALYEQYF.

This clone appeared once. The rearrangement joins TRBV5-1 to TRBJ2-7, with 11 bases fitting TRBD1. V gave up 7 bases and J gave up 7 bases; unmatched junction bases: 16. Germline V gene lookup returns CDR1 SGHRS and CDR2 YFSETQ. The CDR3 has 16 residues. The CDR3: CASRRAGTGGPREQYF. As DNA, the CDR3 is TGCGCCAGCCGCCGAGCGGGGACAGGGGGTCCAAGGGAGCAGTACTTC.

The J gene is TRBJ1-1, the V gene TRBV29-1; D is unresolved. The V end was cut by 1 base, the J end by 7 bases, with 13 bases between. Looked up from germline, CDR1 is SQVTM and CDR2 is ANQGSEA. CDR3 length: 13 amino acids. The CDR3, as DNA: TGCAGCGTTGAAGGAGTTATTGCGGTTGAAGCTTTCTTT. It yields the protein CSVEGVIAVEAFF.